What follows are 24 T cell receptor beta chains derived from one specimen sequenced in a study of immune evolution from preneoplasia to lung adenocarcinoma. Assay: immunoSEQ multiplex PCR; the TCRdb copy retains only in-frame clones and omits some. The sample yields approximately 5,700 clones, 60% to 75% seen once. The specimen sequenced was FFPE lung adenocarcinoma in situ tissue. All receptors come from a person in their sixties or seventies with lung adenocarcinoma.

The chain has TRBV6-5 and TRBJ1-5; D is possibly TRBD1 (6 bases). There are 15 residues in the CDR3. The ends were cut back, 0 bases at V and 5 bases at J, with 11 bases in the middle. The V gene's germline CDR1 is MNHEY and CDR2 SVGAGI. Here the CDR3 reads CASSYSTGNDQPQHF. The CDR3 DNA follows: TGTGCCAGCAGTTACTCCACAGGGAATGATCAGCCCCAGCATTTT.

The chain carries TRBV29-1 and TRBJ1-3; possibly TRBD1 for D (6 bases). Germline CDR1 SQVTM, CDR2 ANQGSEA. The CDR3 has 15 residues. The ends were cut back, 3 bases at V and 2 bases at J, with 14 bases in the middle. As DNA, the CDR3 is TGCAGCGTTGAGTCCCGGGAGGGGGCTGGAAACACCATATATTTT. Translated, it gives CSVESREGAGNTIYF.

The chain is built from TRBV6-6 and TRBJ1-5; D call uncertain. This CDR3 has 13 amino acids. Germline CDR1 reads MNHNY; CDR2 reads SVGAGI (reference sequence). The germline V and J ends were trimmed by 8 bases and 0 bases, with 8 bases remaining between them. CDR3 residues: CASARNSNQPQHF. The CDR3, as DNA: TGTGCCAGCGCCCGGAATAGCAATCAGCCCCAGCATTTT.

In DNA form, the CDR3 reads TGTGCCAGCAGCTACTCAGGCCAGGCCTCCAACGTCCTGACTTTC. It specifies CASSYSGQASNVLTF. The chain uses TRBV7-3 and TRBJ2-6; D unclear. CDR1 is SGHTA and CDR2 is FQGTGA in the germline V gene. The CDR3 totals 15 residues. V lost 4 bases and J 8 bases, leaving 15 bases between the germline ends.

The chain joins TRBV2 to TRBJ1-1; unclear D gene. CDR3 length equals 14 residues. The V end was cut by 8 bases, the J end by 5 bases, with 18 bases between. Per germline, CDR1 SNHLY and CDR2 FYNNEI. The CDR3 region is CASGVDGFMTEAFF. In DNA, the CDR3 is TGTGCCAGCGGGGTGGACGGGTTCATGACTGAAGCTTTCTTT.

The chain combines TRBV5-1 with TRBJ1-2; 7 bases line up with TRBD1. V was pared by 2 bases and J by 0 bases, with 1 base of the junction left unmatched. The germline V gene has CDR1 SGHRS and CDR2 YFSETQ. The CDR3 length is 14 residues. In DNA, the CDR3 is TGCGCCAGCAGCTTTGGGACAGCTAACTATGGCTACACCTTC. Amino acids: CASSFGTANYGYTF. The full variable domain, in which reference TRBV5-1 and TRBJ1-2 provide the parts outside the CDR3, is KAGVTQTPRYLIKTRGQQVTLSCSPISGHRSVSWYQQTPGQGLQFLFEYFSETQRNKGNFPGRFSGRQFSNSRSEMNVSTLELGDSALYLCASSFGTANYGYTFGSGTRLTVV.

The chain uses TRBV5-6 and TRBJ2-1; 7 nucleotides agree with TRBD1. Germline trimming cut 4 bases from V and 9 bases from J; bases unmatched to any gene: 4. The CDR3 runs 12 residues. Per the germline V gene, CDR1 is SGHDT and CDR2 is YYEEEE. Here the CDR3 reads CASSIDRVEQFF. As DNA, the CDR3 is TGTGCCAGCAGCATAGACAGGGTTGAGCAGTTCTTC.

The chain has TRBV11-1 and TRBJ2-5; the D is unclear. This CDR3 region has 14 residues. Germline loops: CDR1 SGHAT, CDR2 FQDESV (reference sequence). V shed 4 bases and J shed 0 bases, with 9 bases lying between them. In DNA, the CDR3 is TGTGCCAGCAGCTCTGACACTTACCAAGAGACCCAGTACTTC. It specifies CASSSDTYQETQYF.

V usage is TRBV6-4 and J usage is TRBJ2-3; the D gene could be TRBD1 or TRBD2 (6 bases each). The CDR3 spans 16 residues. V was trimmed by 0 bases and J by 1 base, leaving 11 bases between them. Germline CDR1 MRHNA, CDR2 SNTAGT. This CDR3 is CASSDSGGLGTDTQYF. In nucleotides, the CDR3 is TGTGCCAGCAGTGACTCTGGGGGGCTGGGCACAGATACGCAGTATTTT.

The CDR3 loop reads CASSSGTGNTGELFF. CDR3 nucleotide sequence: TGTGCCAGCAGTTCCGGGACAGGGAACACCGGGGAGCTGTTTTTT. The V and J genes are TRBV6-4 and TRBJ2-2, with 8 bases lining up with TRBD1. Germline CDR1 and CDR2: MRHNA and SNTAGT. There are 15 residues in the CDR3. V dropped 5 bases and J dropped 1; count of bases not matched to a gene: 3.

This clone was counted only a few times. This chain connects TRBV19 to TRBJ1-1, with a tentative D call TRBD1 (6 bases). The germline gives CDR1 LNHDA, CDR2 SQIVND (reference sequence). The length of the CDR3 is 15 residues. Between the trimmed V and J ends, which lost 2 bases and 3 bases, there was a span of 13 bases. CDR3 sequence (DNA): TGTGCCAGTAGTATATCCCCGGGGGCAGACACTGAAGCTTTCTTT. Its translation: CASSISPGADTEAFF.

This clone is categorized as large. The V gene is TRBV15, the J gene TRBJ1-1; D gene ambiguous. Deletions cut 1 base from V and 1 base from J, with 4 bases between. Germline V gene sequence: CDR1 LNHNV, CDR2 YYDKDF (reference sequence). The CDR3 runs 13 residues. CDR3 protein: CATSRAGNTEAFF. The CDR3 region has the DNA TGTGCCACCAGCAGAGCAGGGAACACTGAAGCTTTCTTT.

The chain links TRBV11-3 to TRBJ2-3; TRBD2 agrees at 10 bases. This CDR3 is built from 16 residues. Trimming removed 5 bases from V and 0 bases from J; junction bases left unmatched: 5. CDR1 and CDR2 (germline): SGHNT, YENEEA. The CDR3 DNA reads as TGTGCCAGCAGCCCCGGACTAGCGGATAGCACAGATACGCAGTATTTT. As protein: CASSPGLADSTDTQYF.

The J gene is TRBJ2-7, the V gene TRBV5-4, with D hard to call. Germline CDR1 SGHNT, CDR2 YYREEE (reference sequence). Trimming cost V 4 bases and J 2 bases, with 10 bases left between them. This CDR3 contains 13 residues. CDR3 protein: CASSLQNTYEQYF. Here the CDR3 DNA reads TGTGCCAGCAGCCTACAGAATACCTACGAGCAGTACTTC.

The V and J genes are TRBV6-1 and TRBJ1-1, with no clear D. In germline, CDR1 is MNHNS, CDR2 SASEGT. Trimming shortened V by 5 bases and J by 10 bases, and 17 bases separated the two germline ends. CDR3 length: 13 residues. The CDR3 DNA reads TGTGCCAGCAGTTCAGAGGACCCAGGCGTAGCTTTCTTT. It yields the protein CASSSEDPGVAFF.

The CDR3 loop is CASSTGTRVGETQYF. CDR3 in DNA: TGCGCCAGCAGCACCGGGACTAGAGTTGGGGAGACCCAGTACTTC. The chain joins TRBV5-1 to TRBJ2-5, with TRBD2 identical over 8 bases. Unmatched junction bases numbered 10, after V lost 4 bases and J lost 5 bases. This CDR3 contains 15 residues. Germline assignment: CDR1 SGHRS and CDR2 YFSETQ.

The chain combines TRBV7-9 with TRBJ2-2, with D possibly matching TRBD2 (6 bases). Germline V lookup: CDR1 SEHNR, CDR2 FQNEAQ (reference sequence). V was trimmed by 3 bases and J by 5 bases, leaving 16 bases between them. This CDR3 is built from 16 residues. DNA for the CDR3: TGTGCCAGCAGCTTCGCTTCGCGGGGCCGTACCGGGGAGCTGTTTTTT. It yields the protein CASSFASRGRTGELFF.

V is TRBV9 and J is TRBJ1-3, with TRBD1 as a possible D gene (6 bases). Deletions cut 4 bases from V and 6 bases from J, with 14 bases between. Germline CDR1 reads SGDLS; CDR2 reads YYNGEE. The CDR3 has 14 residues. CDR3 amino acids: CASSPGDILNTIYF. The CDR3 DNA follows: TGTGCCAGCAGCCCTGGGGACATCTTAAACACCATATATTTT.

V usage is TRBV27 and J usage is TRBJ1-5; D is perhaps TRBD1 (5 bases). Germline-derived CDR1 and CDR2 are MNHEY and SMNVEV (reference sequence). The CDR3 spans 15 residues. Trimming removed 4 bases from V and 3 bases from J, with 13 bases in between. The DNA of the CDR3 is TGTGCCAGCAGTTCCCTCCGGGACCCCAATCAGCCCCAGCATTTT. Translated: CASSSLRDPNQPQHF.

The genes are TRBV10-3 and TRBJ2-3, with TRBD2 matching 7 bases. Germline V CDR1 and CDR2: ENHRY, SYGVKD. Unmatched junction bases numbered 7, after V lost 6 bases and J lost 1 base. The CDR3 is made up of 15 amino acids. The CDR3 region is CAISTRGVGTDTQYF. The CDR3 DNA is TGTGCCATCAGCACTCGGGGGGTTGGCACAGATACGCAGTATTTT.

This clone appeared a few times. The V call is TRBV4-1, the J call TRBJ1-3; D gene unclear. The CDR3 totals 13 residues. The V gene's germline CDR1 is MGHRA and CDR2 YSYEKL. V was trimmed by 2 bases and J by 4 bases, leaving 6 bases between them. CDR3 nucleotide sequence: TGCGCCAGCAGCCAAAGTCCGGGAAACACCATATATTTT. It yields the protein CASSQSPGNTIYF.

This clone counts as medium-sized. The V call is TRBV11-1, the J call TRBJ2-3; D gene uncertain. V dropped 5 bases and J dropped 5 bases, with 11 bases sitting between them. Germline CDR1 is SGHAT and CDR2 is FQDESV (reference sequence). The CDR3 extends over 13 amino acids. CDR3 coding DNA: TGTGCCAGCAGCCCCCACAGCCGAGATACGCAGTATTTT. This encodes CASSPHSRDTQYF.

The sample holds one count of this clone. Here the CDR3 reads CASSSGTDTQYF. The CDR3 region has the DNA TGCGCCAGCAGCTCCGGGACAGATACGCAGTATTTT. V and J are TRBV5-1 and TRBJ2-3, with D uncertain. The CDR3 sequence is 12 residues long. V was pared by 3 bases and J by 3 bases, with 5 bases between. Germline values: CDR1 SGHRS, CDR2 YFSETQ.

The V gene is TRBV29-1, the J gene TRBJ2-7; D possibly corresponds to TRBD1 (6 bases). The CDR3 extends over 12 amino acids. V gave up 2 bases and J gave up 6 bases, with 11 bases separating them. In germline, CDR1 is SQVTM, CDR2 ANQGSEA. The CDR3 spells CSVETTGREQYF. DNA for the CDR3: TGCAGCGTTGAAACTACAGGGCGCGAGCAGTACTTC.